This T cell receptor (beta chain) was profiled in a study of OX40 agonist ivuxolimab in advanced cancers. The overall study: With ivuxolimab, an agonistic anti-OX40 (CD134) antibody, patients were treated.

Only in-frame clones appear in the TCRdb table, and some are missing; sequencing was by immunoSEQ multiplex PCR. Among roughly 57,000 clones listed, around 80% were seen once. Systemic immunosuppression or autoimmune disease history was grounds to exclude patients. A remark on this clone: The antigen is undetermined.

Findings and caveats of the study: The mean number of expanded clones was higher in CD8+ T cells than in CD4+. Certain nonresponding patients likewise had low normalized T-cell clonal expansion.

The origin of this receptor is an adult with an advanced solid tumor such as melanoma, head and neck, liver or kidney cancer. This specimen was CD4+ or CD8+ T cells sorted from blood, taken in a trial of the OX40 agonist ivuxolimab.

CDR3 nucleotide sequence: TGTGCCAGCAGTACCGTGGGGGGGAGTTACCATGGCTACACCTTC. It translates to CASSTVGGSYHGYTF. The rearrangement links TRBV6-6 to TRBJ1-2; D is perhaps TRBD1 (5 bases). The germline V gene has CDR1 MNHNY and CDR2 SVGAGI (reference sequence). With 5 bases removed from V and 6 bases from J, the gap between germline ends came to 19 bases. The CDR3 has 15 amino acids.